The 10 T cell receptor beta chains listed next were all sequenced from one sample in a study of T cell changes during pregnancy in multiple sclerosis. Generated by immunoSEQ multiplex PCR, the TCRdb table keeps only in-frame clones and is missing some. The table shows about 60,000 clones, with roughly 92% occurring only once. Sequenced material: CD8+ T cells from peripheral blood mononuclear cells, taken in the second trimester of pregnancy. The source is a female donor with multiple sclerosis, enrolled in a pregnancy study.

The chain recombines TRBV5-4 with TRBJ2-7, with D uncertain. Germline assignment: CDR1 SGHNT and CDR2 YYREEE (reference sequence). With 1 base removed from V and 3 bases from J, the gap between germline ends came to 17 bases. This CDR3 has 16 residues. This chain's CDR3 is CASSLPARAGYYEQYF. The DNA for the CDR3 is TGTGCCAGCAGCTTGCCCGCGAGAGCAGGCTACTACGAGCAGTACTTC. Full variable domain (missing parts from reference TRBV5-4 and TRBJ2-7): ETGVTQSPTHLIKTRGQQVTLRCSSQSGHNTVSWYQQALGQGPQFIFQYYREEENGRGNFPPRFSGLQFPNYSSELNVNALELDDSALYLCASSLPARAGYYEQYFGPGTRLTVT.

This chain uses TRBV7-8 with TRBJ1-1; D might be TRBD1 (5 bases). Trimming shortened V by 4 bases and J by 5 bases, and 14 bases separated the two germline ends. The germline CDR1 and CDR2 sequences are SGHVS and FQNEAQ. The CDR3 is 14 residues long. The CDR3 is CASSSSTDGTEAFF. The CDR3 region has the DNA TGTGCCAGCAGCTCGTCGACAGATGGGACTGAAGCTTTCTTT.

The chain carries TRBV9 and TRBJ2-3, with 11 bases aligning to TRBD2. The CDR3 covers 19 residues. After removal of 3 bases from V and 4 bases from J, the junction contained 16 bases not matched to a gene. CDR1 is SGDLS, CDR2 YYNGEE, per germline. The CDR3 nucleotides are TGTGCCAGCAGCGAGTCCTTAGCGGGAGGGAGTGGGGGCCCAGATACGCAGTATTTT. The encoded protein is CASSESLAGGSGGPDTQYF.

The chain couples TRBV5-5 to TRBJ2-1; 14 bases fit TRBD2. This CDR3 region has 16 residues. Trimming cost V 0 bases and J 5 bases; bases outside gene matches: 1. Germline-derived CDR1 and CDR2 are SGHKS and YYEKEE (reference sequence). The CDR3 DNA sequence: TGTGCCAGCAGCTTGGCGGGACTAGCGGGAGACAATGAGCAGTTCTTC. This translates into CASSLAGLAGDNEQFF.

J is TRBJ2-2 and V is TRBV7-9; D possibly corresponds to TRBD2 (6 bases). Germline CDR1 SEHNR, CDR2 FQNEAQ (reference sequence). V was cut by 1 base and J by 0 bases, with 9 bases left in between. This CDR3 spans 16 amino acids. The CDR3: CASSLVERANTGELFF. The CDR3 nucleotides are TGTGCCAGCAGCTTAGTCGAGCGGGCGAACACCGGGGAGCTGTTTTTT.

The V and J genes are TRBV19 and TRBJ2-7, with 9 bases matching TRBD2. After removal of 3 bases from V and 4 bases from J, the junction contained 13 bases not matched to a gene. Germline V gene lookup returns CDR1 LNHDA and CDR2 SQIVND (reference sequence). The CDR3 contains 17 residues. DNA for the CDR3: TGTGCCAGTAGTATGCAGGCTAGCGGGGAGCTTTTTTACGAGCAGTACTTC. The encoded protein is CASSMQASGELFYEQYF.

The rearrangement links TRBV5-1 to TRBJ2-1; 7 bases are a match to TRBD1. The CDR3 has 12 amino acids. Germline-derived CDR1 and CDR2 are SGHRS and YFSETQ. Trimming cost V 5 bases and J 10 bases; bases outside gene matches: 6. The CDR3 coding sequence is TGCGCCAGCAGGACAGGGACAGCCGAGCAGTTCTTC. The encoded protein is CASRTGTAEQFF.

The rearrangement uses TRBV7-6 and TRBJ2-1; 8 bases align to TRBD1. The junction had 5 bases not matched to a gene; V was cut back by 5 bases and J by 8 bases. This CDR3 region has 13 residues. The V gene's germline CDR1 is SGHVS and CDR2 FNYEAQ. In nucleotides, the CDR3 is TGTGCCAGCAGCGTCGGGACAGGAGATGAGCAGTTCTTC. Its translation: CASSVGTGDEQFF.

The chain uses TRBV11-2 and TRBJ2-5; D is perhaps TRBD2 (7 bases). The CDR3 runs to 15 residues. Trimming removed 0 bases from V and 4 bases from J, with 12 bases in between. The V gene's germline CDR1 is SGHAT and CDR2 FQNNGV. CDR3: CASSLDRGAGETQYF. The DNA for the CDR3 is TGTGCCAGCAGCTTAGATCGGGGGGCGGGAGAGACCCAGTACTTC.

The chain carries TRBV6-6 and TRBJ1-1, with D perhaps TRBD1 (5 bases). The CDR3 loop spans 13 amino acids. Germline CDR1 MNHNY, CDR2 SVGAGI (reference sequence). Trimming removed 2 bases at V and 8 bases at J, with 12 bases between. The CDR3 nucleotides read TGTGCCAGCAGTTACGGGGCAGGGCGGGAAGCTTTCTTT. This gives the protein CASSYGAGREAFF.